Given below is one T cell receptor beta chain in context. The target antigen is unknown. The data belong to a study of cytomegalovirus exposure and HLA in healthy donors. Trimming cost V 4 bases and J 7 bases, with 16 bases left between them. CDR1 SGHDN and CDR2 FVKESK come from the germline V gene. This CDR3 region has 14 residues. 60 Vbeta and 13 Jbeta primers were used in PCR. TCRdb's table, derived via immunoSEQ multiplex PCR, lists solely in-frame clones and lacks some. The sample shows approximately 30,000 clones, and around 3.4% sits with its ten largest clones. Study results and limitations: Reports described diagnosis of cytomegalovirus status by the classifier as highly specific and sensitive. TRBV6-2, TRBV6-3 and other indistinguishable V segments were excluded. Available immune exposure information was restricted to CMV serostatus only. Previously analyzed data showed that most TCR beta V segments were productive at a frequency of about 87% or about 30%.

This clonotype was sampled from a woman between 35 and 50 years old in good health and CMV-seropositive. Sequences were obtained from PBMCs. V is TRBV14 and J is TRBJ1-1, with D unclear. The CDR3 sequence: CASSRRPRPGEAFF. CDR3 DNA: TGTGCCAGCAGCCGGCGGCCTAGGCCGGGTGAAGCTTTCTTT.